Shown below are 28 T cell receptor beta chains from a single sample sequenced in a study of cytomegalovirus exposure and HLA in healthy donors. PCR used 60 Vbeta primers and 13 Jbeta primers. The repertoire was sequenced with immunoSEQ multiplex PCR; TCRdb's copy has only in-frame clones and lacks some. The sample carries some 170,000 clones, 75% to 85% recorded once. The sequenced material came from PBMCs. These receptor sequences come from a man aged 45 to 65 in good health and CMV-seropositive.

The chain combines TRBV6-5 with TRBJ1-5; TRBD1 is a possible D gene (5 bases). Germline assignment: CDR1 MNHEY and CDR2 SVGAGI. This CDR3 is built from 15 residues. Trimming stripped 6 bases from V and 1 base from J, with 13 bases between. The CDR3 reads CASRRGEESNQPQHF. The CDR3, as DNA: TGTGCCAGCAGGCGGGGGGAAGAAAGCAATCAGCCCCAGCATTTT.

The chain is built from TRBV9 and TRBJ1-6, with D possibly matching TRBD1 (6 bases). Trimming left V 2 bases short and J 4 bases short, with 16 bases between. The CDR3 is 17 residues long. Germline assignment: CDR1 SGDLS and CDR2 YYNGEE. CDR3 coding DNA: TGTGCCAGCAGCGTCCTACCCGGCACAGGGTATAATTCACCCCTCCACTTT. Translating gives CASSVLPGTGYNSPLHF.

A few counts support this clone. The rearrangement uses TRBV30 and TRBJ2-1, with 8 bases lining up with TRBD2. CDR1 GTSNPN and CDR2 SVGIG come from the germline V gene (reference sequence). This CDR3 has 14 residues. The trim removed 3 bases at V and 9 bases at J, leaving 10 bases unmatched. CDR3 residues: CAWSAGGGRTEQFF. The CDR3 DNA follows: TGTGCCTGGAGCGCCGGGGGGGGTAGGACTGAGCAGTTCTTC.

The genes are TRBV7-8 and TRBJ1-1; a weak D match, TRBD1 (6 bases). This CDR3 is 16 amino acids long. CDR1 is SGHVS and CDR2 is FQNEAQ in the germline V gene. Trimming removed 3 bases at V and 2 bases at J, with 16 bases between. The CDR3 spells CASSLVGASANTEAFF. In DNA, the CDR3 is TGTGCCAGCAGCTTGGTGGGGGCGAGTGCTAACACTGAAGCTTTCTTT.

V usage is TRBV18 and J usage is TRBJ1-1; D possibly corresponds to TRBD1 (6 bases). The V gene's germline CDR1 is KGHSH and CDR2 LQKENI. This CDR3 has 15 residues. With 4 bases removed from V and 1 base from J, the gap between germline ends came to 13 bases. Here the CDR3 DNA reads TGTGCCAGCTCACTTCGGACAGCACCGAACACTGAAGCTTTCTTT. This codes for CASSLRTAPNTEAFF.

V and J are TRBV28 and TRBJ1-1; maybe TRBD1 (5 bases). Germline loops: CDR1 MDHEN, CDR2 SYDVKM. The V end was cut by 5 bases, the J end by 6 bases, with 10 bases between. This CDR3 spans 12 amino acids. The CDR3 DNA sequence: TGTGCCAGCAGTGTCAGGGTATCTGAAGCTTTCTTT. This sequence encodes CASSVRVSEAFF.

This clone showed up just a few times. The chain combines TRBV6-6 with TRBJ1-2, with D hard to call. Germline CDR1 reads MNHNY; CDR2 reads SVGAGI (reference sequence). The V end lost 6 bases, the J end lost 4 bases, and 15 bases lay between the germline ends. This CDR3 is 14 amino acids long. CDR3 DNA: TGTGCCAGCAGGGATACACTAGGGAGCTATGGCTACACCTTC. Protein product: CASRDTLGSYGYTF.

This CDR3 reads CASSLAGTAWETQYF. In DNA form, the CDR3 reads TGTGCCAGCAGCTTAGCAGGGACAGCATGGGAGACCCAGTACTTC. The chain uses TRBV7-9 and TRBJ2-5; 7 bases map to TRBD1. Germline V gene data show CDR1 as SEHNR and CDR2 as FQNEAQ (reference sequence). The CDR3 is 15 residues long. The V and J ends lost 0 bases and 5 bases, in that order; junction bases with no gene match: 6.

The V and J genes are TRBV11-2 and TRBJ1-1; D gene ambiguous. Germline CDR1 and CDR2: SGHAT and FQNNGV. CDR3 length equals 14 residues. The V end lost 5 bases, the J end lost 4 bases, and 14 bases lay between the germline ends. The CDR3 sequence is CASSPGDGGTEAFF. CDR3 in DNA: TGTGCCAGCAGCCCCGGTGATGGTGGCACTGAAGCTTTCTTT.

The CDR3 nucleotides read TGCGCCAGCAGCCAAAGGGACAGCTCCTATAATTCACCCCTCCACTTT. Translated, it gives CASSQRDSSYNSPLHF. This chain uses TRBV4-3 with TRBJ1-6; 7 nucleotides match TRBD1. CDR1 is LGHNA, CDR2 YSLEER, per germline. J gave up 0 bases and V 2 bases, and 1 base lay outside the gene matches. The CDR3 has 16 residues.

This chain links TRBV7-9 with TRBJ1-6; D is unclear. CDR3 length equals 14 residues. Trimming pared 0 bases from V and 9 bases from J, leaving 9 bases between. Germline V gives CDR1 SEHNR, CDR2 FQNEAQ (reference sequence). The DNA of the CDR3 is TGTGCCAGCAGCTTAGCTTCCCAGATTTCACCCCTCCACTTT. Protein product: CASSLASQISPLHF.

This rearrangement joins TRBV4-1 to TRBJ2-5, with a tentative D call TRBD2 (6 bases). In germline, CDR1 is MGHRA, CDR2 YSYEKL. The CDR3 runs 16 residues. V was pared by 3 bases and J by 4 bases, with 18 bases between. The CDR3 nucleotides are TGCGCCAGCAGCCATGGCTCCTCCGGGAGTGGAGAGACCCAGTACTTC. It is translated as CASSHGSSGSGETQYF.

This chain uses TRBV13 with TRBJ1-2; 12 nucleotides agree with TRBD1. The CDR3 consists of 15 residues. Germline V gives CDR1 PRHDT, CDR2 FYEKMQ (reference sequence). After removal of 3 bases from V and 6 bases from J, the junction contained 5 bases not matched to a gene. The CDR3: CASSFTGQGADGYTF. The CDR3 DNA reads TGTGCCAGCAGCTTTACGGGACAGGGGGCCGATGGCTACACCTTC.

This rearrangement joins TRBV4-1 to TRBJ1-5; 7 bases agree with TRBD1. Germline trimming cut 4 bases from V and 3 bases from J; bases unmatched to any gene: 9. CDR1 and CDR2 from the germline V gene are MGHRA and YSYEKL. This CDR3 is 16 amino acids long. The CDR3 coding sequence is TGCGCCAGCAGCCGGAATAACAGGGGATACAATCAGCCCCAGCATTTT. Its protein product is CASSRNNRGYNQPQHF.

The rearrangement uses TRBV19 and TRBJ2-7; tentative D call: TRBD2 (6 bases). The germline CDR1 and CDR2 sequences are LNHDA and SQIVND (reference sequence). Trimming removed 4 bases from V and 3 bases from J, with 19 bases in between. This CDR3 spans 16 amino acids. The CDR3 sequence is CASSTTGTEGLYEQYF. CDR3 DNA sequence: TGTGCCAGTAGTACAACCGGGACGGAGGGCCTCTACGAGCAGTACTTC.

The V and J genes are TRBV4-3 and TRBJ1-2, with TRBD1 identical over 9 bases. Per the germline V gene, CDR1 is LGHNA and CDR2 is YSLEER. The CDR3 extends over 15 amino acids. Trimming cost V 4 bases and J 7 bases; bases outside gene matches: 10. In DNA, the CDR3 is TGCGCCAGCAGCCTGGGGACAGGGTTCTATGGTGGCTACACCTTC. This codes for CASSLGTGFYGGYTF.

A single count supports this clone. The chain has TRBV7-9 and TRBJ2-5; D is perhaps TRBD1 (5 bases). V gave up 7 bases and J gave up 5 bases, with 20 bases separating them. CDR3 size: 15 residues. Germline V lookup: CDR1 SEHNR, CDR2 FQNEAQ (reference sequence). This chain's CDR3 is CASTYLGIQGETQYF. The CDR3 DNA reads as TGTGCCAGCACTTACCTGGGGATTCAGGGCGAGACCCAGTACTTC. The whole variable domain, filled in from reference TRBV7-9 and TRBJ2-5, reads DTGVSQNPRHKITKRGQNVTFRCDPISEHNRLYWYRQTLGQGPEFLTYFQNEAQLEKSRLLSDRFSAERPKGSFSTLEIQRTEQGDSAMYLCASTYLGIQGETQYFGPGTRLLVL.

This clone has a single count. V is TRBV15 and J is TRBJ2-5, with D perhaps TRBD2 (7 bases). This CDR3 is 18 amino acids long. Germline V gene lookup returns CDR1 LNHNV and CDR2 YYDKDF (reference sequence). V was cut by 0 bases and J by 1 base, with 18 bases left in between. CDR3 sequence reads: CATSRERGGMVVQETQYF. CDR3 nucleotide sequence: TGTGCCACCAGCAGAGAAAGGGGGGGGATGGTGGTCCAAGAGACCCAGTACTTC.

The chain carries TRBV5-1 and TRBJ2-3; D uncertain. CDR1 is SGHRS, CDR2 YFSETQ, per germline. The CDR3 totals 15 residues. The germline V and J ends were trimmed by 0 bases and 0 bases, with 8 bases remaining between them. The CDR3 is CASSLVPGSTDTQYF. DNA of the CDR3: TGCGCCAGCAGCTTGGTGCCAGGTAGCACAGATACGCAGTATTTT. Looking up the rest from reference TRBV5-1 and TRBJ2-3 gives the full variable domain: KAGVTQTPRYLIKTRGQQVTLSCSPISGHRSVSWYQQTPGQGLQFLFEYFSETQRNKGNFPGRFSGRQFSNSRSEMNVSTLELGDSALYLCASSLVPGSTDTQYFGPGTRLTVL.

The gene calls are TRBV11-2 and TRBJ1-2; 11 positions match TRBD1. Germline CDR1 is SGHAT and CDR2 is FQNNGV. The CDR3 loop spans 17 amino acids. Losses at the gene ends were 5 bases for V and 4 bases for J; bases not matched to a gene: 12. CDR3 nucleotide sequence: TGTGCCAGCAGCCCGTCATGGACAGGGGGCAAAGGCTATGGCTACACCTTC. It is translated as CASSPSWTGGKGYGYTF.

This clone has more than one count but fewer than ten. The CDR3 is CASSSDFQETQYF. The CDR3 nucleotides read TGCGCCAGCAGCTCGGACTTCCAAGAGACCCAGTACTTC. The rearrangement links TRBV5-1 to TRBJ2-5; perhaps TRBD2 as D (5 bases). This CDR3 has 13 amino acids. V shed 3 bases and J shed 1 base, with 7 bases lying between them. CDR1 and CDR2 (germline): SGHRS, YFSETQ. Together with reference TRBV5-1 and TRBJ2-5, the CDR3 gives the full variable domain: KAGVTQTPRYLIKTRGQQVTLSCSPISGHRSVSWYQQTPGQGLQFLFEYFSETQRNKGNFPGRFSGRQFSNSRSEMNVSTLELGDSALYLCASSSDFQETQYFGPGTRLLVL.

The rearrangement uses TRBV5-1 and TRBJ2-2; a possible D gene is TRBD1 (6 bases). CDR1 and CDR2 (germline): SGHRS, YFSETQ. V lost 6 bases and J lost 4, with 19 bases in between. The CDR3 is 16 amino acids. The CDR3 nucleotides read TGCGCCAGCACCCGACCAGGGGCCCGGGGCACCGGGGAGCTGTTTTTT. This gives the protein CASTRPGARGTGELFF.

The V gene is TRBV7-6, the J gene TRBJ2-1, with 8 bases aligning to TRBD1. CDR3 length: 19 amino acids. The V gene's germline CDR1 is SGHVS and CDR2 FNYEAQ. Losses at the gene ends were 5 bases for V and 6 bases for J; bases not matched to a gene: 21. CDR3 coding DNA: TGTGCCAGCAGCCCGGGGACAGGAGGCCTTAATCCCCACTTCAATGAGCAGTTCTTC. Protein product: CASSPGTGGLNPHFNEQFF.

The gene calls are TRBV9 and TRBJ1-1, with 7 bases that match TRBD1. The trim removed 2 bases at V and 3 bases at J, leaving 10 bases unmatched. The CDR3 length is 16 residues. Germline lookup yields CDR1 SGDLS and CDR2 YYNGEE. CDR3 sequence reads: CASSVLDRVRDTEAFF. The CDR3 DNA follows: TGTGCCAGCAGCGTCTTAGACAGGGTACGTGACACTGAAGCTTTCTTT. The complete variable domain, with remaining parts taken from reference TRBV9 and TRBJ1-1, reads DSGVTQTPKHLITATGQRVTLRCSPRSGDLSVYWYQQSLDQGLQFLIQYYNGEERAKGNILERFSAQQFPDLHSELNLSSLELGDSALYFCASSVLDRVRDTEAFFGQGTRLTVV.

The V call is TRBV11-2, the J call TRBJ1-5; 7 bases match TRBD1. The junction had 9 bases not matched to a gene; V was cut back by 4 bases and J by 3 bases. The germline gives CDR1 SGHAT, CDR2 FQNNGV. This CDR3 spans 16 amino acids. CDR3 coding DNA: TGTGCCAGCAGCTCCGGGCAGGGGGTTTACAATCAGCCCCAGCATTTT. Amino acids: CASSSGQGVYNQPQHF.

The V call is TRBV9, the J call TRBJ2-1; 8 bases fit TRBD2. Germline V CDR1 and CDR2: SGDLS, YYNGEE. The V and J ends lost 0 bases and 4 bases, in that order; junction bases with no gene match: 3. The CDR3 contains 15 residues. The CDR3 sequence is CASSVGGRSYNEQFF. DNA for the CDR3: TGTGCCAGCAGCGTAGGCGGGAGGTCGTACAATGAGCAGTTCTTC.

This clone has a handful of counts. The rearrangement uses TRBV19 and TRBJ1-5; D might be TRBD1 (6 bases). The CDR3 extends over 13 amino acids. The germline V gene has CDR1 LNHDA and CDR2 SQIVND (reference sequence). V dropped 4 bases and J dropped 6 bases, with 10 bases sitting between them. The CDR3 is CASSSTGPQPQHF. The CDR3 region has the DNA TGTGCCAGTAGTAGTACAGGGCCTCAGCCCCAGCATTTT.

V is TRBV4-1 and J is TRBJ2-7, with TRBD1 matching 10 bases. Germline V lookup: CDR1 MGHRA, CDR2 YSYEKL. This CDR3 comprises 14 residues. Trimming at V came to 5 bases and at J to 2 bases, leaving 3 bases not matched to a gene. The CDR3 loop reads CASSMDRGTYEQYF. The CDR3 DNA sequence: TGCGCCAGCAGCATGGACAGGGGGACCTACGAGCAGTACTTC.